The clone carrying this T cell receptor (beta chain) was counted ten times or more. TCRdb's table, derived via immunoSEQ multiplex PCR, lists solely in-frame clones and lacks some. Singletons are absent from the sample, which has more than 9,000 clones. This sample is part of a study of T cells after posttransplantation cyclophosphamide. Treatment was busulfan-fludarabine conditioning, a marrow graft, and cyclophosphamide on days +3 and +4. The TCR originated in a female patient aged 40 to 55 who received an allogeneic stem cell transplant from a related donor, was CMV-positive, and had no GVHD. The T cells may partly be graft donor cells. Specimen: PBMCs, collected after allogeneic stem cell transplant with posttransplant cyclophosphamide.

The CDR3 DNA reads TGTGCCAGCAGCTTGTCTAGCGGGGGCTTGAATGAGCAGTTCTTC. It translates to CASSLSSGGLNEQFF. The chain is built from TRBV7-9 and TRBJ2-1; 10 bases match TRBD2. Germline lookup yields CDR1 SEHNR and CDR2 FQNEAQ (reference sequence). The ends lost 3 bases at V and 7 bases at J; junction bases unmatched: 6. The CDR3 has 15 amino acids.